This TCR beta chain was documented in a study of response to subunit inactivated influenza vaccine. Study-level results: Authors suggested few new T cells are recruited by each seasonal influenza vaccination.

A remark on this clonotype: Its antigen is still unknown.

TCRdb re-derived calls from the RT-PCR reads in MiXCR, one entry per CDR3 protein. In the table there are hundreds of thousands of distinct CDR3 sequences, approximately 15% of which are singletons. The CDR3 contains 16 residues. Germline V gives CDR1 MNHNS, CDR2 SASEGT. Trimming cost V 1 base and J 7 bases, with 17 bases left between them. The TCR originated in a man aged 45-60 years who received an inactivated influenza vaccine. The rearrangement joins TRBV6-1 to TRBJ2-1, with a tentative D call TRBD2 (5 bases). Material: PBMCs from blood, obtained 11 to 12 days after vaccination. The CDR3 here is CASSEVALRTVNEQFF. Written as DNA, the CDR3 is TGTGCCAGCAGTGAAGTGGCGCTGCGGACTGTTAATGAGCAGTTCTTC.